The 11 T cell receptor beta chains listed next were all sequenced from one sample in a study of blood T cell repertoires in COVID-19. Produced via immunoSEQ multiplex PCR; TCRdb's table is partial and in-frame only. The sample holds around 170,000 clones; 88% are singletons and the top ten take about a quarter. Sequencing was carried out using peripheral blood. These receptors were taken from a man between 60 and 70 years old with acute or convalescent COVID-19.

The rearrangement joins TRBV14 to TRBJ1-2, with D possibly matching TRBD1 (5 bases). Trimming left V 0 bases short and J 8 bases short, with 16 bases between. Per germline, CDR1 SGHDN and CDR2 FVKESK. This CDR3 has 15 residues. As DNA, the CDR3 is TGTGCCAGCAGCCAAGATGCCACAGGTGGTTGGGGCTACACCTTC. Protein: CASSQDATGGWGYTF.

Note on this clone: A read error may account for a junction end that differs from germline. The chain combines TRBV11-2 with TRBJ1-1; D not resolved. Germline loops: CDR1 SGHAT, CDR2 FQNNGV. CDR3 length equals 13 residues. In DNA, the CDR3 is TGTGCCAGCAGCTTAGAAAGACATGGGAGCCCTATCTTT. Amino acids: CASSLERHGSPIF.

This chain uses TRBV5-1 with TRBJ2-1; D is ambiguous. From germline, CDR1 is SGHRS and CDR2 YFSETQ. V lost 4 bases, J lost 8 bases, and 10 bases lay in between. The CDR3 is made up of 12 amino acids. CDR3 in DNA: TGCGCCAGCAGCCGAGGTAGAGATGAGCAGTTCTTC. As protein: CASSRGRDEQFF.

The chain has TRBV6-5 and TRBJ1-5, with TRBD1 matching over 7 bases. Germline V gene data show CDR1 as MNHEY and CDR2 as SVGAGI. The CDR3 has 14 residues. V lost 7 bases, J lost 1 base, and 4 bases stayed unmatched. The CDR3 loop reads CASKRGQSNQPQHF. The CDR3 DNA is TGTGCCAGCAAAAGGGGACAGAGCAATCAGCCCCAGCATTTT.

V gene TRBV29-1 combines with J gene TRBJ2-7; 11 nucleotides match TRBD1. The V segment lost 7 bases and the J segment 4 bases; nucleotides outside the gene matches: 12. This CDR3 has 15 amino acids. Germline-derived CDR1 and CDR2 are SQVTM and ANQGSEA. The CDR3: CSEDSRDRGRYEQYV. The CDR3 DNA follows: TGCAGCGAAGATAGCCGGGACAGGGGGAGGTACGAGCAGTACGTC.

V and J are TRBV27 and TRBJ1-2; D not resolved. This CDR3 contains 17 residues. The ends were cut back, 5 bases at V and 7 bases at J, with 26 bases in the middle. Germline CDR1 reads MNHEY; CDR2 reads SMNVEV (reference sequence). CDR3 nucleotides: TGTGCCAGCAGTCCGTTGAACCTCGAGCACTCCCCTCGTGGCTACACCTTC. The encoded protein is CASSPLNLEHSPRGYTF.

Here the CDR3 DNA reads TGTGCCAGCAGCTTGGGGAGGCACGCCGGAGATACGCAGTATTTT. It codes for CASSLGRHAGDTQYF. The V and J genes are TRBV5-6 and TRBJ2-3; the D gene is possibly TRBD2 (5 bases). The CDR3 is 15 amino acids. The V and J ends lost 0 bases and 5 bases respectively, with 13 bases between them. Per the germline V gene, CDR1 is SGHDT and CDR2 is YYEEEE. Variable domain in full (rest from reference TRBV5-6 and TRBJ2-3): DAGVTQSPTHLIKTRGQQVTLRCSPKSGHDTVSWYQQALGQGPQFIFQYYEEEERQRGNFPDRFSGHQFPNYSSELNVNALLLGDSALYLCASSLGRHAGDTQYFGPGTRLTVL.

The chain carries TRBV6-5 and TRBJ1-2; D might be TRBD1 (6 bases). V was trimmed by 5 bases and J by 5 bases, leaving 9 bases between them. The CDR3 sequence is 12 residues long. Looked up from germline, CDR1 is MNHEY and CDR2 is SVGAGI. CDR3 nucleotides: TGTGCCAGCAGTATTACAGGGTATGGCTACACCTTC. It codes for CASSITGYGYTF.

The chain combines TRBV6-5 with TRBJ1-6; 7 bases align to TRBD1. The germline V gene has CDR1 MNHEY and CDR2 SVGAGI. V lost 7 bases to trimming and J lost 8 bases; unmatched junction nucleotides: 5. The CDR3 has 13 residues. The CDR3 coding sequence is TGTGCCAGCACCGGACAGGAGGATTCACCCCTCCACTTT. Its translation is CASTGQEDSPLHF.

The chain links TRBV27 to TRBJ1-1; a possible D gene is TRBD1 (5 bases). Trimming pared 2 bases from V and 4 bases from J, leaving 8 bases between. The CDR3 sequence is 13 residues long. Germline V gene sequence: CDR1 MNHEY, CDR2 SMNVEV (reference sequence). The CDR3 loop is CASSLQGATEAFF. CDR3 nucleotide sequence: TGTGCCAGCAGTTTACAAGGGGCCACTGAAGCTTTCTTT.

This clone was picked up a small number of times. The chain combines TRBV29-1 with TRBJ1-2, with D possibly TRBD1 on 5 matching bases. The V end was cut by 0 bases, the J end by 14 bases, with 13 bases between. The CDR3 covers 11 residues. Germline CDR1 SQVTM, CDR2 ANQGSEA. This CDR3 is CSVEEGDGGTF. CDR3 bases: TGCAGCGTTGAAGAAGGCGACGGGGGTACCTTC.